This entry describes one T cell receptor beta chain. Germline V gene sequence: CDR1 SGHRS, CDR2 YFSETQ. This CDR3 has 19 amino acids. Trimming took 2 bases from V and 0 from J, leaving 23 bases between them. These data are taken from a study of T cells in localized non-small cell lung cancer. Profiled with immunoSEQ multiplex PCR; TCRdb holds only in-frame clones, not every one. The sample lists some 56,000 clones, about nine tenths occurring once. The receptor's source is a woman aged 35 to 75 with stage I lung adenocarcinoma. The input for sequencing was peripheral blood, taken before any cancer treatment. The genes are TRBV5-1 and TRBJ1-1; D not resolved. In DNA form, the CDR3 reads TGCGCCAGCAGCTTAGAGTCGGTCAGCTTCTCGGCCTTGAACACTGAAGCTTTCTTT. Residues: CASSLESVSFSALNTEAFF.